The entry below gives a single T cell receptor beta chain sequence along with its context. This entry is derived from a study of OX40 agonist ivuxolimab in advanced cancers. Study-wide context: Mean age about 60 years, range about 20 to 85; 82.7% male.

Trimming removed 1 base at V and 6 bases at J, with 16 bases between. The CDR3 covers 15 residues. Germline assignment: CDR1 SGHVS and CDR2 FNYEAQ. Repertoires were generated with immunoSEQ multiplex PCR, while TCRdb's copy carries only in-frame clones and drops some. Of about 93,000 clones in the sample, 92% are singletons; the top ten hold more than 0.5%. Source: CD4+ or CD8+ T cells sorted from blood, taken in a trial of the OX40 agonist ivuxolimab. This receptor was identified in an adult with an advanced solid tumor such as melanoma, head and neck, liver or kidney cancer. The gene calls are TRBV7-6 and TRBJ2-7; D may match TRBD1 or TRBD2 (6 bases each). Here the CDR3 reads CASSLVAQGSGEQYF. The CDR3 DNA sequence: TGTGCCAGCAGCTTAGTCGCACAGGGTAGCGGCGAGCAGTACTTC.